Following are 3 T cell receptor beta chains from one sample sequenced in a study of shared clonotypes between healthy human individuals. Libraries were prepared by immunoSEQ multiplex PCR; TCRdb keeps only in-frame clonotypes and omits some of them. The data hold about 2 million clones, with roughly 94% observed a single time. The specimen was naive CD4+ T cells sorted from blood. Described subset: CD45RA+ positively selected. The source of these receptors is a young man in good health.

This chain uses TRBV5-1 with TRBJ1-1; TRBD1 might be the D (6 bases). The ends were cut back, 5 bases at V and 4 bases at J, with 12 bases in the middle. The V gene's germline CDR1 is SGHRS and CDR2 YFSETQ. The CDR3 consists of 13 residues. CDR3: CASRLQGSTEAFF. Written as DNA, the CDR3 is TGCGCCAGCAGGTTACAGGGATCCACTGAAGCTTTCTTT.

The chain combines TRBV14 with TRBJ1-6; weak D call: TRBD1 (5 bases). CDR3 size: 17 residues. V was cut by 0 bases and J by 0 bases, with 9 bases left in between. Germline V gene lookup returns CDR1 SGHDN and CDR2 FVKESK. Here the CDR3 DNA reads TGTGCCAGCAGCCAAGATGGGGGGGGCTCCTATAATTCACCCCTCCACTTT. This gives the protein CASSQDGGGSYNSPLHF. Looking up the rest from reference TRBV14 and TRBJ1-6 gives the full variable domain: EAGVTQFPSHSVIEKGQTVTLRCDPISGHDNLYWYRRVMGKEIKFLLHFVKESKQDESGMPNNRFLAERTGGTYSTLKVQPAELEDSGVYFCASSQDGGGSYNSPLHFGNGTRLTVT.

The chain joins TRBV4-1 to TRBJ1-4; the D gene is possibly TRBD1 (5 bases). V was cut by 4 bases and J by 8 bases, with 11 bases left in between. Germline CDR1 and CDR2: MGHRA and YSYEKL. CDR3 size: 13 residues. The CDR3 spells CASSRSGGEKLFF. The CDR3 DNA is TGCGCCAGCAGCCGCTCCGGGGGGGAAAAACTGTTTTTT.